This T cell receptor beta chain is drawn from a study of vaccination and CD4 T cells after COVID-19. With regard to this clonotype: No antigen is known for it.

CDR1 is KGHSH, CDR2 LQKENI, per germline. With 6 bases clipped from V and 4 bases from J, the junction kept 18 bases outside the gene matches. There are 19 residues in the CDR3. Treatment denoted: approximately nine-day PBMC culture with coronavirus spike peptide pools or control peptides (ViraFEST assay). An Oncomine TCR Beta short-read assay was used to sequence the DNA from cultured CD4+ T cells. TCRdb reprocessed the PCR reads with MiXCR, giving one entry per CDR3 protein. The sample holds about 12,000 distinct CDR3 sequences, around 46% seen once. Sequences were obtained from CD4+ T cells from blood, cultured in vitro. The clonotype was recovered from a human donor who had recovered from COVID-19. The chain links TRBV18 to TRBJ2-3; TRBD2 matches at 11 bases. The CDR3 DNA reads as TGTGCCAGCTCTCCTCAGGCGCTAGCGGGAGGCCCTAGGCCAGATACGCAGTATTTT. Translation: CASSPQALAGGPRPDTQYF.